This T cell receptor beta chain was recorded in a study of radiation and T cells in renal cell carcinoma. Noted time point: blood 4 weeks post-SBRT, at nephrectomy. Treatment: 15 Gy SBRT to primary tumor, nephrectomy 4 weeks later. Clones were sequenced by immunoSEQ multiplex PCR, and TCRdb holds only the in-frame ones, with some missing. This table holds around 99,000 clones, 75% to 85% found once. The CDR3 has 15 amino acids. The V end was cut by 7 bases, the J end by 1 base, with 17 bases between. Germline lookup yields CDR1 SGHTA and CDR2 FQGNSA. The starting material was blood, obtained from a patient whose treatment included radiotherapy and nephrectomy. The V call is TRBV7-2, the J call TRBJ2-7; TRBD2 might be the D (6 bases). This sequence originates from a man aged 55 to 70 with renal cell carcinoma. CDR3 coding DNA: TGTGCCAGCACCCCCTCTAGCGTAAATTCCTACGAGCAGTACTTC. As protein: CASTPSSVNSYEQYF.